This TCR beta chain was captured in a study of T cells in Graves' hyperthyroidism and ophthalmopathy. Study at large: At the time of initial diagnosis and before any treatment, peripheral blood was collected.

Amplification of TCR beta CDR3 regions was performed using RNA transcripts as template. TCR CDR3 underwent first-round RT-PCR with the HTBI primer set. TCRdb re-derived calls from the multiplex PCR reads in MiXCR, one entry per CDR3 protein. The sample lists under 400,000 distinct CDR3 sequences, 18% occurring once. With a duration under 2 months, the hyperthyroidism was newly diagnosed in patients aged 18 to 65. The sample holds a few counts of this clonotype. V gave up 1 base and J gave up 4 bases, with 9 bases separating them. The CDR3 covers 14 residues. Looked up from germline, CDR1 is MRHNA and CDR2 is SNTAGT.

The chain combines TRBV6-4 with TRBJ2-3, with D possibly matching TRBD1 (6 bases). The source material was blood. This clonotype was sampled from a woman in her forties or fifties with Graves' hyperthyroidism. As DNA, the CDR3 is TGTGCCAGCAGTGACTTCCAGGGGTCAGATACGCAGTATTTT. It codes for CASSDFQGSDTQYF.